This TCR beta chain emerged from a study of regulatory T cells in long-lasting Graves disease. Library construction for TCR beta used iRepertoire HTBI primers and Arm-PCR of CDR3 regions. TCRdb itself ran the multiplex PCR reads through MiXCR, one entry per CDR3 protein. The data hold about 660,000 distinct CDR3 sequences, with 30% observed a single time. The study, taken as a whole, reports: Newly diagnosed Graves' patients had higher TCR diversity than persistent ones.

This clonotype was observed many times. Its cognate antigen is unknown. Time point noted: persistent/refractory GD, antithyroid drugs over 5 years with positive TRAb. Extracted RNA from PBMCs served as the source of the TCR library. The sequencing here drew on peripheral blood mononuclear cells (PBMCs), taken when the disease was refractory, from a patient treated with antithyroid drugs. The clonotype comes from a female donor with Graves disease.

CDR3: CASHKGQPNTEAFF. The DNA of the CDR3 is TGTGCCAGCCATAAGGGACAGCCGAACACTGAAGCTTTCTTT. This chain joins TRBV6-1 and TRBJ1-1; the match to TRBD1 covers 7 bases. The germline CDR1 and CDR2 sequences are MNHNS and SASEGT. V trimming: 8 bases; J trimming: 1 base; junction bases outside the gene matches: 7. The length of the CDR3 is 14 residues.